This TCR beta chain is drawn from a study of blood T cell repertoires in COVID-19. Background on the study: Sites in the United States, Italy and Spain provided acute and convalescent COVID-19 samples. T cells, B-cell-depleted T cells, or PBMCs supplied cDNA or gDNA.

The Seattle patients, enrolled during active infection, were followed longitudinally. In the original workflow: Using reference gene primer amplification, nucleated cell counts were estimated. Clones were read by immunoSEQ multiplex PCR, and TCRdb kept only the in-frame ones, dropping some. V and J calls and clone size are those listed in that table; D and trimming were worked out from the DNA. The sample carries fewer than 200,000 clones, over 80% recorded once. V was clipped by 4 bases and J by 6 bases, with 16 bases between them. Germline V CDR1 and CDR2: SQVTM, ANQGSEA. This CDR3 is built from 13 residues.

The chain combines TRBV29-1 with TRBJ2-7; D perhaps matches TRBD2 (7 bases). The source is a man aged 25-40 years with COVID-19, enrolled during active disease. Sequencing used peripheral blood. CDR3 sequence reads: CSVVGGGGSEQYF. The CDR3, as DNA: TGCAGCGTTGTGGGCGGGGGCGGTTCCGAGCAGTACTTC.